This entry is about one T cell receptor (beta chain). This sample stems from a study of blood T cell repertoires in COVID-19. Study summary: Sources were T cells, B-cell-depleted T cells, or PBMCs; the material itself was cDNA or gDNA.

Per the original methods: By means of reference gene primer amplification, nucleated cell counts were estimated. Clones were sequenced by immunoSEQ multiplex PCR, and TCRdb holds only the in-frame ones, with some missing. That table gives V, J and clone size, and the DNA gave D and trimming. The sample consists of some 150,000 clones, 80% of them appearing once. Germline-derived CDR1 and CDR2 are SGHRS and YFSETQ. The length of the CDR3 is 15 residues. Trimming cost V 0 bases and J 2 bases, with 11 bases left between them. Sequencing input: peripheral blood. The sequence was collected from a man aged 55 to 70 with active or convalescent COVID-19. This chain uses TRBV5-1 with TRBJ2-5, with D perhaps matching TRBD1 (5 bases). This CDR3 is CASSLGGAPQETQYF. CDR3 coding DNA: TGCGCCAGCAGCTTGGGTGGGGCCCCGCAAGAGACCCAGTACTTC.